A selection of T cell receptor beta chains follows, all from one sample in a study of cytomegalovirus exposure and HLA in healthy donors. This table comes from immunoSEQ multiplex PCR, and its TCRdb copy is limited to in-frame clones, with some not included. Of about 98,000 clones in the sample, roughly 87% were seen once. Sequencing was performed on PBMCs. The receptors originated from a man in his late teens or twenties in good health and CMV-seropositive. Each CDR3 is given with its conserved first and last residue. A D gene is named only where the DNA matches it firmly. Rows may omit the clone size; those that give it use once, few, many or a size class.

clone_size j_call v_call d_call cdr3_nt cdr3_aa
NA TRBJ1-2 TRBV5-1 NA TGCGCCAGCAGTGAGACAGACAACTATGGCTACACCTTC CASSETDNYGYTF
NA TRBJ1-6 TRBV6-6 NA TGTGCCAGCAGTCGGCCGGGGGGAAATTCACCCCTCCACTTT CASSRPGGNSPLHF
NA TRBJ1-1 TRBV6-5 NA TGTGCCAGCAGTTACCAACAGGGCATTGAAGCTTTCTTT CASSYQQGIEAFF
NA TRBJ2-7 TRBV7-2 NA TGTGCCAGCAGCTTAGGTTGGGAGTACGAGCAGTACTTC CASSLGWEYEQYF
NA TRBJ2-1 TRBV27 TRBD2 TGTGCCAGCAGTTTAGCGGCTAGCGGGAGAGGCGAGCAGTTCTTC CASSLAASGRGEQFF
NA TRBJ2-7 TRBV10-3 TRBD2 TGTGCCATCAGTGATCCCCGACTAGCGGGGGGCGAGCAGTACTTC CAISDPRLAGGEQYF
once TRBJ2-1 TRBV7-2 TRBD1 TGTGCCAGCAGCTTAGGGGACAGTCGCTCCTACAATGAGCAGTTCTTC CASSLGDSRSYNEQFF
NA TRBJ2-5 TRBV5-1 TRBD1 TGCGCCAGCAGCTTGGGACAGGGGGCCGAGACCCAGTACTTC CASSLGQGAETQYF
NA TRBJ2-1 TRBV14 TRBD1 TGTGCCAGCAGCGAAAGTCTAGGGGGCCCCTACAATGAGCAGTTCTTC CASSESLGGPYNEQFF
NA TRBJ2-5 TRBV28 NA TGTGCCAGCAGGACCCGACAGCAAGAGACCCAGTACTTC CASRTRQQETQYF
NA TRBJ2-1 TRBV11-3 TRBD1 TGTGCCAGCAGTGCGGGACAGGGAAACAATGAGCAGTTCTTC CASSAGQGNNEQFF
NA TRBJ2-1 TRBV9 TRBD2 TGTGCCAGCAGCTATTCCCCGATAACTAGCGGGGGGCTCTACAATGAGCAGTTCTTC CASSYSPITSGGLYNEQFF
NA TRBJ1-2 TRBV4-2 NA TGTGCCAGCAGCCAGGGCCGTGCGGGGGAGCATGGCTACACCTTC CASSQGRAGEHGYTF
NA TRBJ1-2 TRBV6-1 TRBD1 TGTGCCAGCAGTGAGGGGGACAGGGGCGGGAGGAGTTATGGCTACACCTTC CASSEGDRGGRSYGYTF
NA TRBJ1-4 TRBV11-3 TRBD1 TGTGCCAGCAGCTCCGGGACAGGGGGCGGGCGTGAAAAACTGTTTTTT CASSSGTGGGREKLFF
NA TRBJ2-5 TRBV7-6 TRBD1 TGTGCCAGCAGCCAGGGGGACACCATCGGAGAGACCCAGTACTTC CASSQGDTIGETQYF
NA TRBJ2-2 TRBV5-3 TRBD1 TGTGCCAGAAGCAGCGACAGGGTATTCACCGGGGAGCTGTTTTTT CARSSDRVFTGELFF
NA TRBJ2-7 TRBV6-1 NA TGTGCCAGCAGTGATAGGTTTGGTCAGGGTCTGGGCGAGCAGTACTTC CASSDRFGQGLGEQYF
NA TRBJ2-1 TRBV19 NA TGTGCCAGTAGTCCGAGATCGGGACTGAACAATGAGCAGTTCTTC CASSPRSGLNNEQFF
NA TRBJ2-1 TRBV28 TRBD2 TGTGCCAGCAGTTCCCTTACTTCGGGAGGATTATCCTACAATGAGCAGTTCTTC CASSSLTSGGLSYNEQFF
NA TRBJ2-7 TRBV28 TRBD2 TGTGCCAGCAGTTTAACTGAGACTAGCGGGTTTTACGAGCAGTACTTC CASSLTETSGFYEQYF
NA TRBJ2-1 TRBV10-3 TRBD1 TGTGCCATCAAAGGGGGACAGGGGGCTGAGCAGTTCTTC CAIKGGQGAEQFF
NA TRBJ1-5 TRBV28 TRBD1 TGTGCCAGTGAGACTGGGACAGGGGTTCAGCCCCAGCATTTT CASETGTGVQPQHF
medium-sized TRBJ2-5 TRBV18 NA TGTGCCAGCTCACAAGGGGGTCCCCAAGAGACCCAGTACTTC CASSQGGPQETQYF
NA TRBJ1-1 TRBV6-5 TRBD1 TGTGCCAGCAGTTCAGGGGGCGTGGGGTACACTGAAGCTTTCTTT CASSSGGVGYTEAFF
NA TRBJ2-2 TRBV6-5 TRBD1 TGTGCCAGCAGTTACGGGACAGGGAACACCGGGGAGCTGTTTTTT CASSYGTGNTGELFF
NA TRBJ2-6 TRBV28 NA TGTGCCAGCAGTTTAGGGGACTTCTCTGGGGCCAACGTCCTGACTTTC CASSLGDFSGANVLTF
NA TRBJ1-2 TRBV7-2 TRBD1 TGTGCCAGCAGCTTATTAGGACTGGACAGGGGGTATTATGGCTACACCTTC CASSLLGLDRGYYGYTF
NA TRBJ2-2 TRBV7-2 NA TGTGCCAGCAGCTTACGGCCGGGACAGAACACCGGGGAGCTGTTTTTT CASSLRPGQNTGELFF
once TRBJ2-7 TRBV5-1 NA TGCGCCAGCAGCCAGGGGTGGGGATACGAGCAGTACTTC CASSQGWGYEQYF
NA TRBJ2-5 TRBV6-5 NA TGTGCCAGCAGTTACCAACAACAAACGACCCAGTACTTC CASSYQQQTTQYF
NA TRBJ2-1 TRBV10-3 TRBD2 TGTGCCACCGGACTAGCGGGGGGGAATGAGCAGTTCTTC CATGLAGGNEQFF
once TRBJ1-1 TRBV5-6 NA TGTGCCAGCAGCACCGGGACACATCCTCTTGAAGCTTTCTTT CASSTGTHPLEAFF
once TRBJ2-2 TRBV6-4 NA TGTGCCAGCGGCAATTTGGCGGGTGGAGACACCGGGGAGCTGTTTTTT CASGNLAGGDTGELFF
few TRBJ1-4 TRBV5-1 NA TGCGCCAGCAGCTCCGGTTCGAATGGTGAAAAACTGTTTTTT CASSSGSNGEKLFF
NA TRBJ2-7 TRBV18 NA TGTGCCAGCTCACCTTGGCAGGTGGTGTCCTACGAGCAGTACTTC CASSPWQVVSYEQYF
NA TRBJ1-2 TRBV28 NA TGTGCCAGCAGCTTTAGTCGAGACGGAGTACCCTATGGCTACACCTTC CASSFSRDGVPYGYTF
NA TRBJ2-7 TRBV4-1 NA TGCGCCAGCAGCCAAGATCAGGGGTACGAGCAGTACTTC CASSQDQGYEQYF
NA TRBJ1-6 TRBV4-3 NA TGCGCCAGCAGCCAAGACAGGCGAAATTCACCCCTCCACTTT CASSQDRRNSPLHF
NA TRBJ1-4 TRBV7-2 NA TGTGCCAGCAGCCGGGGGGCGGGGATGAATGAAAAACTGTTTTTT CASSRGAGMNEKLFF
NA TRBJ1-5 TRBV28 TRBD1 TGTGCCAGCAGTGAGGGACAGGGGGCGATGGGAAATCAGCCCCAGCATTTT CASSEGQGAMGNQPQHF
NA TRBJ2-5 TRBV15 TRBD2 TGTGCCACCAGCAGGGGCCTAGCGGGGGGTCGACAAGAGACCCAGTACTTC CATSRGLAGGRQETQYF
NA TRBJ2-2 TRBV14 NA TGTGCCAGCAGCCAAGTATTCCCCTCCGGGGAGCTGTTTTTT CASSQVFPSGELFF
once TRBJ2-6 TRBV14 TRBD1 TGTGCCAGCAGTAAGAGGACAGGGACTGGGGCCAACGTCCTGACTTTC CASSKRTGTGANVLTF
NA TRBJ2-7 TRBV7-6 TRBD2 TGTGCCAGCAGTTCGCTAGCGGGAGATGGGTACGAGCAGTACTTC CASSSLAGDGYEQYF
NA TRBJ1-2 TRBV6-1 NA TGTGCCAGCAGTGAAGGGTACAGAGATAACTATGGCTACACCTTC CASSEGYRDNYGYTF
NA TRBJ2-7 TRBV7-7 TRBD2 TGTGCCAGCAGCTTATCTAGCGGCTACGAGCAGTACTTC CASSLSSGYEQYF